This T cell receptor (beta chain) is from a study of Graves' ophthalmopathy and Graves' hyperthyroidism. Whole-study results and caveats: A model built from 13 signatures distinguished ophthalmopathy from stable hyperthyroidism with about 86% sensitivity and approximately 80% specificity.

Ineligible for inclusion were patients with other autoimmune diseases, uncontrolled infections, pregnancy or lactation. Amplified TCR beta CDR3 regions were obtained using RNA transcripts as template. HTBI primers primed a first-round RT-PCR, and a second-round multiplex PCR followed. A single record per CDR3 protein comes from TCRdb applying MiXCR to the multiplex PCR reads. The sample records 500,000 to 800,000 distinct CDR3 sequences, about two fifths being singletons. Worth noting for this clonotype: As yet, its antigen is unknown.

The V gene's germline CDR1 is ENHRY and CDR2 SYGVKD. CDR3 length: 18 amino acids. Unmatched junction bases numbered 12, after V lost 5 bases and J lost 1 base. This chain links TRBV10-3 with TRBJ2-5, with 11 positions matching TRBD1. The clonotype comes from an adult man with Graves' ophthalmopathy. Specimen: peripheral blood. The CDR3 region is CAISNAGTGGDSQETQYF. CDR3 DNA: TGTGCCATCAGTAACGCCGGGACAGGGGGGGACAGCCAAGAGACCCAGTACTTC.